These 10 T cell receptor beta chains were all obtained from the same sample, sequenced in a study of blood T cells in healthy people across ages. Primers used in a second PCR of roughly 7 to 12 cycles were a sample-barcoded 5' primer and a J-beta primer mix. TCRdb called the 5' RACE reads again in MiXCR, with one record for every CDR3 protein. In the table there are about 1.5 million distinct CDR3 sequences, 40% to 45% of which are singletons. The sample comprised blood. These receptors originate from a woman aged 18-29 years in good health.

Written as DNA, the CDR3 is TGTGCCAGCAGACTTCAGGGTAGCTCCTACGAGCAGTACTTC. It codes for CASRLQGSSYEQYF. The rearrangement links TRBV11-2 to TRBJ2-7, with D maybe TRBD1 (5 bases). V dropped 6 bases and J dropped 0 bases, with 12 bases sitting between them. The CDR3 runs 14 residues. Germline V gene lookup returns CDR1 SGHAT and CDR2 FQNNGV.

J is TRBJ2-4 and V is TRBV27; no definite D call. The CDR3 sequence is 13 residues long. Germline CDR1 is MNHEY and CDR2 is SMNVEV (reference sequence). Trimming removed 5 bases from V and 15 bases from J, with 20 bases in between. CDR3 DNA sequence: TGTGCCAGCAGTGCCCGTTTAAGCTACGAGCGGTACTTC. Residues: CASSARLSYERYF.

This clonotype was counted a few times. The chain employs TRBV19 and TRBJ2-3; 8 bases map to TRBD2. This CDR3 region has 15 residues. With 5 bases clipped from V and 2 bases from J, the junction kept 6 bases outside the gene matches. Germline V CDR1 and CDR2: LNHDA, SQIVND (reference sequence). CDR3 loop: CASSFSGGNTDTQYF. In DNA form, the CDR3 reads TGTGCCAGTAGTTTCAGCGGGGGCAACACAGATACGCAGTATTTT.

The V gene is TRBV18, the J gene TRBJ1-4; possible D gene TRBD1, 5 bases. The CDR3 consists of 15 residues. Trimming cost V 3 bases and J 6 bases, with 14 bases left between them. Germline CDR1 KGHSH, CDR2 LQKENI. The CDR3, as DNA: TGTGCCAGCTCACCGGGGACTTGGGCGGATGAAAAACTGTTTTTT. Its translation is CASSPGTWADEKLFF.

This rearrangement joins TRBV6-5 to TRBJ1-1; no clear D. V lost 0 bases, J lost 5 bases, and 16 bases lay in between. In germline, CDR1 is MNHEY, CDR2 SVGAGI. The CDR3 extends over 16 amino acids. CDR3 region: CASSYSLLTMGTEAFF. CDR3 DNA sequence: TGTGCCAGCAGTTACTCGTTGCTCACCATGGGGACTGAAGCTTTCTTT.

This clonotype was found a few times. The CDR3 DNA follows: TGCGCCAGCAGTCCTGGACAGGTAGGAACCTACAATGAGCAGTTCTTC. Translating it yields CASSPGQVGTYNEQFF. The rearrangement joins TRBV5-1 to TRBJ2-1; TRBD1 matches 7 bases. CDR3 length equals 16 residues. V lost 5 bases, J lost 2 bases, and 10 bases stayed unmatched. Per germline, CDR1 SGHRS and CDR2 YFSETQ.

As regards this clonotype: At one end, the junction sequence differs from germline, possibly due to a read error. The V call is TRBV20-1, the J call TRBJ1-6; 7 nucleotides line up with TRBD1. CDR3 length: 15 amino acids. Germline V gene sequence: CDR1 DFQATT, CDR2 SNEGSKA (reference sequence). The chain's CDR3 is CSTRVAGQNNSPLHF. CDR3 nucleotides: TGCAGTACTAGGGTAGCGGGACAGAATAATTCACCCCTCCACTTT.

The rearrangement links TRBV6-5 to TRBJ1-4, with 9 bases lining up with TRBD1. Germline CDR1 reads MNHEY; CDR2 reads SVGAGI. The CDR3 length is 18 residues. V shed 4 bases, J shed 7 bases, and the junction held 16 bases outside the gene matches. CDR3 coding DNA: TGTGCCAGCAGTTTTTCCTACCTGACGGGGACAGGGTCTGAAAAACTGTTTTTT. Translation: CASSFSYLTGTGSEKLFF.

The table lists this clonotype with a few counts. The chain has TRBV7-9 and TRBJ1-2; D gene ambiguous. Germline V gene sequence: CDR1 SEHNR, CDR2 FQNEAQ (reference sequence). CDR3 length: 13 residues. V was clipped by 3 bases and J by 4 bases, with 9 bases between them. The CDR3 protein is CASSFVNLYGYTF. The CDR3 DNA sequence: TGTGCCAGCAGCTTTGTAAACCTCTATGGCTACACCTTC. Using reference TRBV7-9 and TRBJ1-2 for the parts outside the CDR3, the full variable domain is DTGVSQNPRHKITKRGQNVTFRCDPISEHNRLYWYRQTLGQGPEFLTYFQNEAQLEKSRLLSDRFSAERPKGSFSTLEIQRTEQGDSAMYLCASSFVNLYGYTFGSGTRLTVV.

Details on this clonotype: Its ends do not fully match the called genes, so a read error is possible. The chain couples TRBV4-3 to TRBJ2-7, with D perhaps TRBD1 (5 bases). CDR1 is LGHNA and CDR2 is YSLEER in the germline V gene. This CDR3 has 16 amino acids. The CDR3 region is CASTQTLDSLSYEQYF. In DNA form, the CDR3 reads TGCGCCAGCACCCAAACCCTTGACAGTCTCTCCTACGAGCAGTACTTC.